A selection of T cell receptor beta chains follows, all from one sample in a study of Graves' ophthalmopathy and Graves' hyperthyroidism. Via MiXCR, TCRdb re-called the multiplex PCR reads, giving one row per CDR3 protein. The sample has 300,000 to 350,000 distinct CDR3 sequences; about a sixth are singletons. The sequencing sample was made of peripheral blood. These TCRs come from an adult man with Graves' ophthalmopathy. Each CDR3 is given with its conserved first and last residue. A D gene is named only where the DNA matches it firmly. Size values are once, few and many counts, or a class for expanded clones, and some rows have none.

d_gene	j_gene	abundance	v_gene	CDR3nt	CDR3aa
.	TRBJ2-5	many	TRBV7-2	TGTGCCAGCAGCTTATGGCGTGAGACCCAGTACTTC	CASSLWRETQYF
.	TRBJ1-5	many	TRBV29-1	TGCAGCGCGTCCGTGGGGGTGGGGGGACCGGTCGGTCAGCCCCAGCATTTT	CSASVGVGGPVGQPQHF
TRBD1	TRBJ1-5	many	TRBV20-1	TGCAGTGCACTGGGACAGGGGACCGACAATCAGCCCCAGCATTTT	CSALGQGTDNQPQHF
TRBD1	TRBJ1-3	many	TRBV12-3/TRBV12-4	TGTGCCAGCAGTCTCAGGGACAGGGTGACTGGAAACACCATATATTTT	CASSLRDRVTGNTIYF
TRBD2	TRBJ2-5	once	TRBV12-3/TRBV12-4	TGTGCCAGCAGTTTAGGGGGAGGGGCCGGCCAAGAGACCCAGTACTTC	CASSLGGGAGQETQYF
.	TRBJ2-7	many	TRBV7-2	TGTGCCAGCAGCTTAGCCTATCACTACGAGCAGTACTTC	CASSLAYHYEQYF
TRBD2	TRBJ2-7	.	TRBV6-1	TGTGCCAGCAGTGAAGGTAGCGGGTACTCCTACGAGCAGTACTTC	CASSEGSGYSYEQYF
.	TRBJ1-1	many	TRBV7-2	TGTGCCAGCAGCCCCGGCCCCCGGGTGGAAACTGAAGCTTTCTTT	CASSPGPRVETEAFF
.	TRBJ1-2	.	TRBV6-2/TRBV6-3	TGTGCCAGCAGTTATGTTACAGAAAACTATGGCTACACCTTC	CASSYVTENYGYTF
.	TRBJ2-2	many	TRBV5-1	TGCGCCAGCACCGAACGGCGAGGGGACACCGGGGAGCTGTTTTTT	CASTERRGDTGELFF
.	TRBJ2-1	many	TRBV4-2	TGTGCCAGCAGCCAAGAAGGAAGGGGGGGTTTTGAGCAGTTCTTC	CASSQEGRGGFEQFF
TRBD1	TRBJ2-7	.	TRBV12-3/TRBV12-4	TGTGCCAGCAGCAGAGCCCCGGGACAGGTTGGGGAGCAGTACTTC	CASSRAPGQVGEQYF
.	TRBJ1-5	.	TRBV15	TGTGCCACCAGCCTAGCGGGAGGGGAGCCCCAGCATTTT	CATSLAGGEPQHF
.	TRBJ2-7	many	TRBV4-3	TGCGCCAGCAGCCAAGATAGGGGGGAGTCCTACGAGCAGTACTTC	CASSQDRGESYEQYF
.	TRBJ1-1	many	TRBV10-3	TGTGCCATCAGGGAAGGACACCTATCCACTGAAGCTTTCTTT	CAIREGHLSTEAFF
.	TRBJ1-3	many	TRBV3-1	TGTGCCAGCAGCCTGGACATCTCCTCTGGAAACACCATATATTTT	CASSLDISSGNTIYF
.	TRBJ1-1	many	TRBV6-5	TGTGCCAGCGCGACGGTCACTGAAGCTTTCTTT	CASATVTEAFF
.	TRBJ2-7	many	TRBV14	TGTGCCAGCAGCCAAGGAATAGGCGGGGTGAGCTCCTACGAGCAGTACTTC	CASSQGIGGVSSYEQYF
.	TRBJ2-2	many	TRBV12-3/TRBV12-4	TGTGCCAGCAGTTTGTGGGGGAGGGAGCTGTTTTTT	CASSLWGRELFF
.	TRBJ2-2	many	TRBV27	TGTGCCAGCAGTCCCGGGCTCCCCACCGGGGAGCTGTTTTTT	CASSPGLPTGELFF
.	TRBJ1-3	.	TRBV7-2	TGTGCCAGCAGCGAAGGGCCAGCAGTCGGAAACACCATATATTTT	CASSEGPAVGNTIYF
.	TRBJ1-2	many	TRBV3-1	TGTGCCAGCAGCCAAGGTCGGACAGAGCTATATTATGGCTACACCTTC	CASSQGRTELYYGYTF
.	TRBJ1-3	many	TRBV30	TGTGCCTGGAGTGGATACAGGGTCTCTGGAAACACCATATATTTT	CAWSGYRVSGNTIYF
TRBD2	TRBJ2-7	many	TRBV6-2/TRBV6-3	TGTGCCAGCAGTTACTCAGGACTAGCGGCAGTTGAGCAGTACTTC	CASSYSGLAAVEQYF
TRBD1	TRBJ2-7	many	TRBV27	TGTGCCAGCAGTCCGCCCCGGGACAGGGGGATCTACGAGCAGTACTTC	CASSPPRDRGIYEQYF
.	TRBJ1-3	many	TRBV18	TGTGCCAGCTCAGCACCGATACCGCGGGTCACCATATATTTT	CASSAPIPRVTIYF
.	TRBJ2-7	many	TRBV6-1	TGTGCCAGCAGTCTTCGGGTCTACGAGCAGTACTTC	CASSLRVYEQYF
.	TRBJ1-3	many	TRBV12-3/TRBV12-4	TGTGCCAGCAGTATCACAGACTCTGGAAACACCATATATTTT	CASSITDSGNTIYF
.	TRBJ1-2	.	TRBV29-1	TGCAGCGCCCCCCGGGGGGAGACCTTC	CSAPRGETF
.	TRBJ1-5	.	TRBV27	TGTGCCAGCAGTTTCACAAGTAGCAATCAGCCCCAGCGTTTT	CASSFTSSNQPQRF
.	TRBJ2-7	once	TRBV7-2	TGTGCCAGCAGCTTAGGATCGGGCAACGAGCAGTACTTC	CASSLGSGNEQYF
.	TRBJ2-2	many	TRBV12-3/TRBV12-4	TGTGCCAGCCCCCCCGGGCAGGGAGGCTACACCGGGGAGCTGTTTTTT	CASPPGQGGYTGELFF
.	TRBJ1-1	many	TRBV12-3/TRBV12-4	TGTGCCAGCAAGCCAATACAGGGTTCGGGAACTGAAGCTTTCTTT	CASKPIQGSGTEAFF
.	TRBJ2-7	many	TRBV20-1	TGCAGTGCTAGAGATTCCATTGAGGGCTACGAGCAGTACTTC	CSARDSIEGYEQYF
TRBD2	TRBJ2-2	many	TRBV19	TGTGCCAGTACCTCGGGACTAGCGGTCACCGGGGAGCTGTTTTTT	CASTSGLAVTGELFF
.	TRBJ1-6	many	TRBV4-3	TGCGCCAGCAGCCCCCGTATTGGGGGTTGGGGCCTCCACTTT	CASSPRIGGWGLHF
.	TRBJ1-1	many	TRBV27	TGTGCCAGCAGTTTATTTCTAGCGACTGAAGCTTTCTTT	CASSLFLATEAFF
.	TRBJ1-1	.	TRBV24-1	TGTGCCACCAGGACCGGGACAACGAACACTGAAGCTTTCTTT	CATRTGTTNTEAFF
.	TRBJ1-5	many	TRBV7-8	TGTGCCAGCAGCTTATCAGGGGTTAGCAATCAGCCCCAGCATTTT	CASSLSGVSNQPQHF
TRBD1	TRBJ1-2	many	TRBV6-5	TGTGCCAGCACCCGACTTACGGACAGGGGGCACGGCTACACCTTC	CASTRLTDRGHGYTF
.	TRBJ1-6	many	TRBV6-1	TGTGCCAGCAGTGACACGGTAGAGATAAGGAATTCACCCCTCCACTTT	CASSDTVEIRNSPLHF
.	TRBJ1-1	few	TRBV10-3	TGTGCCATCAGTGAGTCGGATGGGTCGGGCACTGAAGCTTTCTTT	CAISESDGSGTEAFF
.	TRBJ1-5	few	TRBV19	TGTGCCAGTAATCGGCAGAATAATCAGCCCCAGCATTTT	CASNRQNNQPQHF
.	TRBJ2-7	once	TRBV28	TGTGCCAGCAGTTTATGGTGGGCAACGGCGGTAAACTCCTACGAGCAGTACTTC	CASSLWWATAVNSYEQYF
.	TRBJ2-5	.	TRBV29-1	TGCAGCGTTGAAGAGGGGTTTTTCGGACAGTTCCAAGGGACCCAGTACTTC	CSVEEGFFGQFQGTQYF
.	TRBJ1-1	many	TRBV19	TGTGCCAGCCATCCAGGGGCAGGGTTTACTGAAGCTTTCTTT	CASHPGAGFTEAFF
.	TRBJ1-1	many	TRBV7-9	TGTGCCAGCAGCTTAGCGCTTTCGGGTTCGGCTTTCTTT	CASSLALSGSAFF
.	TRBJ1-3	many	TRBV10-3	TGTGCCATCACCCCCCGGGGGGGTACCTCTGGAAACACCATATATTTT	CAITPRGGTSGNTIYF
.	TRBJ2-7	many	TRBV7-2	TGTGCCAGCAGCCCAGAGGTACGTCAGGCCTACGAGCAGTACTTC	CASSPEVRQAYEQYF
.	TRBJ2-7	few	TRBV15	TGTGCCACCAGCAGAGTGTTTTCCAGGGGAGCCGAGCAGTACTTC	CATSRVFSRGAEQYF
.	TRBJ2-5	.	TRBV30	TGTGCCTGGAGTGTGGTGGAGACCCAGTACTTC	CAWSVVETQYF
.	TRBJ1-2	many	TRBV30	TGTGCCTGGAGTGTACAGCTCTATGGCTACACCTTC	CAWSVQLYGYTF
TRBD2	TRBJ2-7	few	TRBV4-1	TGCGCCAGCAGCCAAGTACCCCTACTAGCGGGAGTGCCACTAACCTACGAGCAGTACTTC	CASSQVPLLAGVPLTYEQYF